This T cell receptor (beta chain) was recorded in a study of T cells after somatic rescue of genetic block (dated by TCRdb to 2020 to 2021). About the study as a whole: What the study looked at was long-term robustness, specifically in a T-cell system that came about through somatic rescue of a genetic block in T-cell development.

The CDR3 contains 13 residues, cysteine and phenylalanine counted. The read is trimmed to its CDR3 DNA, 39 bases read in frame from base 1. CDR1 is given as MNHEY and CDR2 as SMNVEV, both from the germline V gene (reference sequence). V is pared back by 8 bases and J by 1 base, with 8 bases lying between the germline termini. As for this clone: The antigen it binds to is not known. Base-call qualities are not available, and no considerably larger clone is one nucleotide away.

Library generation was performed with the immunoSEQ multiplex PCR assay. TCRdb retrieved this table from immuneACCESS and kept in-frame rearrangements only. Not all clones are present; in checked studies, unresolved V genes account for under half, and no reason is known for the remainder. The table for this sample lists about 63,000 clones; about 90% of them were counted only once. Jointly, the top ten make up around 3% of the sample. The receptor chain draws on TRBV27 and TRBJ2-2; the D gene identity is not certain. Sequences were obtained from peripheral blood mononuclear cells (PBMCs). This receptor was identified in a man in his forties or fifties. The sequenced DNA is TGTGCCAGCGCTATATTGAACACCGGGGAGCTGTTTTTT. This codes for CASAILNTGELFF.